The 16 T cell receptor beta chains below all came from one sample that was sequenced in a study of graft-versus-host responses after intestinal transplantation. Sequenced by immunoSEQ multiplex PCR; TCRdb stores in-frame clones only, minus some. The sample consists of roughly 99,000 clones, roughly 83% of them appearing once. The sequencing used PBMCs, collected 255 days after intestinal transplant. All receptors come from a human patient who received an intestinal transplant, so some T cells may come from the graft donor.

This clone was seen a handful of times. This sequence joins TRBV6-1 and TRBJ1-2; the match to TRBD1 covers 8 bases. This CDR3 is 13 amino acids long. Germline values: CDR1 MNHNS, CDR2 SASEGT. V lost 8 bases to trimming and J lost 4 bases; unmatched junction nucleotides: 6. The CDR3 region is CASGPTGGYGYTF. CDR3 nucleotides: TGTGCCAGCGGACCTACAGGGGGCTATGGCTACACCTTC.

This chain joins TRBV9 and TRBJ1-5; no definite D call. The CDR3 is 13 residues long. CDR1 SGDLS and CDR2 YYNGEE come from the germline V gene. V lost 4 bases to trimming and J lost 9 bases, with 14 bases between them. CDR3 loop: CASSLPPDLPQHF. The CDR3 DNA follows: TGTGCCAGCAGCCTACCCCCTGATCTGCCCCAGCATTTT.

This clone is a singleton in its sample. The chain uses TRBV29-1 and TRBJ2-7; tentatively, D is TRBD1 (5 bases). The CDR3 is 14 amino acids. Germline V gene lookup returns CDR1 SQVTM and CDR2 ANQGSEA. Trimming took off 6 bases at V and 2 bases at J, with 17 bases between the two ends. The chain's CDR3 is CSVTTVSGPYEQYF. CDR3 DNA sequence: TGCAGCGTAACGACAGTTTCGGGCCCCTACGAGCAGTACTTC.

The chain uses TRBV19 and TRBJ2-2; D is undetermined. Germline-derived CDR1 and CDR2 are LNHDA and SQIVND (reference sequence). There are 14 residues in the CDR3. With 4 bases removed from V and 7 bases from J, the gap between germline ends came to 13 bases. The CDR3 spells CASSRERASGELFF. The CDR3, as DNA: TGTGCCAGTAGTAGGGAAAGAGCGAGCGGGGAGCTGTTTTTT.

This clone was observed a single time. The CDR3 loop is CASSLKPGETQYF. The CDR3 nucleotides read TGTGCCAGCAGCCTCAAACCCGGAGAGACCCAGTACTTC. This chain joins TRBV13 and TRBJ2-5; D remains unclear. Germline V gene sequence: CDR1 PRHDT, CDR2 FYEKMQ (reference sequence). CDR3 length: 13 residues. V shed 5 bases and J shed 4 bases, with 11 bases lying between them.

The CDR3 nucleotides read TGTGCCAGCAGTCCCCGGGAGGGCCTCGAGACCCAGTACTTC. Encoded protein: CASSPREGLETQYF. This sequence joins TRBV2 and TRBJ2-5; 8 nucleotides align to TRBD2. This CDR3 comprises 14 residues. The V and J ends lost 5 bases and 5 bases, in that order; junction bases with no gene match: 7. The germline V gene has CDR1 SNHLY and CDR2 FYNNEI.

The CDR3 reads CASSLAPYYEQYF. CDR3 nucleotide sequence: TGTGCCAGCAGCCTAGCGCCTTATTACGAGCAGTACTTC. J is TRBJ2-7 and V is TRBV27, with D possibly being TRBD2 (6 bases). Germline V gene sequence: CDR1 MNHEY, CDR2 SMNVEV (reference sequence). Trimming removed 6 bases at V and 4 bases at J, with 13 bases between. There are 13 residues in the CDR3.

The CDR3 nucleotides read TGTGCCAGCAGCCGCATCCTGACAGGAGCGAACACCGGGGAGCTGTTTTTT. It is translated as CASSRILTGANTGELFF. The V gene is TRBV5-4, the J gene TRBJ2-2; maybe TRBD1 (6 bases). Germline V gene lookup returns CDR1 SGHNT and CDR2 YYREEE (reference sequence). Trimming shortened V by 4 bases and J by 0 bases, and 16 bases separated the two germline ends. CDR3 length: 17 amino acids. Variable domain in full (rest from reference TRBV5-4 and TRBJ2-2): ETGVTQSPTHLIKTRGQQVTLRCSSQSGHNTVSWYQQALGQGPQFIFQYYREEENGRGNFPPRFSGLQFPNYSSELNVNALELDDSALYLCASSRILTGANTGELFFGEGSRLTVL.

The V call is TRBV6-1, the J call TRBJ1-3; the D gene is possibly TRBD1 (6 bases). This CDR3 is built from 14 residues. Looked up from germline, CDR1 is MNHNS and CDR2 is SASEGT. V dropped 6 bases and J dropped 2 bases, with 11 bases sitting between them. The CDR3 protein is CASRSHRAGNTIYF. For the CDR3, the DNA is TGTGCCAGCAGAAGCCACAGGGCTGGAAACACCATATATTTT.

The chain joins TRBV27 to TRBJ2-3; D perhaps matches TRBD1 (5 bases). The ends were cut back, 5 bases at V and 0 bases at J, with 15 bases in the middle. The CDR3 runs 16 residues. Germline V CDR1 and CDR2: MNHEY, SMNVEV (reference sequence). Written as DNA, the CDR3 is TGTGCCAGCAGTCCTACAGGCGATCTCAGCACAGATACGCAGTATTTT. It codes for CASSPTGDLSTDTQYF.

CDR3 bases: TGTGCCAGCAGCTTGCAGGGGGTTCCGATCTATGGCTACACCTTC. Its protein product is CASSLQGVPIYGYTF. This sequence joins TRBV5-4 and TRBJ1-2, with TRBD1 matching 7 bases. Germline V gene data show CDR1 as SGHNT and CDR2 as YYREEE (reference sequence). The CDR3 is 15 residues long. Trimming cost V 1 base and J 4 bases; bases outside gene matches: 7.

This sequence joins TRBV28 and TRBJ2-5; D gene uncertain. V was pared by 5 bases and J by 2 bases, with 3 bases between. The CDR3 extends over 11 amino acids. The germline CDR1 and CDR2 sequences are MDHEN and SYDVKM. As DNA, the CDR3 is TGTGCCAGCAGTCATCAAGAGACCCAGTACTTC. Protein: CASSHQETQYF.

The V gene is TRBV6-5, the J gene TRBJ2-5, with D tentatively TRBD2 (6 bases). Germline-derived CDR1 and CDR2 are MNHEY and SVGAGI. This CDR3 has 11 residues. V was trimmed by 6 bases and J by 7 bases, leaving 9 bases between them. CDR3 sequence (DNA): TGTGCCAGCAGCCCCGGGGGGACCCAGTACTTC. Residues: CASSPGGTQYF.

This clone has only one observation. CDR3 in amino acids: CASSPREALNTEAFF. For the CDR3, the DNA is TGTGCCAGCTCACCACGGGAGGCGTTGAACACTGAAGCTTTCTTT. The chain links TRBV18 to TRBJ1-1; D not certain. The germline gives CDR1 KGHSH, CDR2 LQKENI. The CDR3 covers 15 residues. V was pared by 1 base and J by 0 bases, with 9 bases between.

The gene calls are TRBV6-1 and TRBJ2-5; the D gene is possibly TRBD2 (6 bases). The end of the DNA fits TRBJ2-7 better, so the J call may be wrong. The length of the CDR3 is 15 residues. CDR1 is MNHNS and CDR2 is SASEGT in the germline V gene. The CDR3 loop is CASSEHTGVTYEQYF. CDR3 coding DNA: TGTGCCAGCAGTGAACACACGGGGGTAACCTACGAGCAGTACTTC.

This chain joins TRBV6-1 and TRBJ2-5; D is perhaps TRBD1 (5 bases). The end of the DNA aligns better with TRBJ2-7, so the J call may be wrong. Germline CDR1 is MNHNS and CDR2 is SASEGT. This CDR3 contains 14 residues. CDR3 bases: TGTGCCAGCAGGGATTACCAGGGTCGATACGAGCAGTACTTC. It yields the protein CASRDYQGRYEQYF.